The 22 T cell receptor beta chains presented below share a single source sample, sequenced in a study of human T cells and chemical hapten exposure. Time point noted: pre-sensitization, week 0. Regarding treatment: therapeutic diphenylcyclopropenone sensitization with weekly scalp DPC. TCRdb reanalysed the RACE reads using MiXCR and keeps one entry per CDR3 protein. The profile shows 60,000 or so distinct CDR3 sequences, over 9% of them singletons. Source: whole blood, taken in connection with sensitization to the hapten diphenylcyclopropenone (DPC). The receptors originated from a man aged 40-50 years with alopecia areata. Some clones in this sample may be carry-over from other donors' samples.

Many counts were recorded for this clonotype. V usage is TRBV12-3 or TRBV12-4 and J usage is TRBJ1-4, with D perhaps matching TRBD1 (5 bases). The CDR3 spans 14 residues. Trimming removed 5 bases from V and 8 bases from J, with 15 bases in between. The CDR3 DNA reads TGTGCCAGCAGTACAGCGGGGGTAGAGGAAAAACTGTTTTTT. This translates into CASSTAGVEEKLFF.

In its sample, this clonotype was seen a few times. This chain joins TRBV5-1 and TRBJ2-1; D is possibly TRBD2 (5 bases). The germline CDR1 and CDR2 sequences are SGHRS and YFSETQ. This CDR3 comprises 14 residues. Trimming took 0 bases from V and 6 from J, leaving 10 bases between them. The chain's CDR3 is CASSLAGSANEQFF. CDR3 bases: TGCGCCAGCAGCTTGGCGGGGTCCGCCAATGAGCAGTTCTTC.

This clonotype appeared a few times. The chain joins TRBV5-5 to TRBJ2-2; possibly TRBD1 or TRBD2 for D (5 bases each). This CDR3 is built from 15 residues. Germline V gene lookup returns CDR1 SGHKS and CDR2 YYEKEE (reference sequence). Trimming left V 3 bases short and J 4 bases short, with 13 bases between. Here the CDR3 DNA reads TGTGCCAGCAGCTCCTTGGGGGACGGCACCGGGGAGCTGTTTTTT. Its translation: CASSSLGDGTGELFF.

This clonotype was counted between two and nine times. The CDR3 loop reads CASSAQGNTEAFF. The CDR3 bases are TGTGCCAGCAGTGCACAGGGGAACACTGAAGCTTTCTTT. V and J are TRBV12-3 or TRBV12-4 and TRBJ1-1; tentative D call: TRBD1 (6 bases). The length of the CDR3 is 13 residues. Trimming shortened V by 5 bases and J by 1 base, and 8 bases separated the two germline ends.

This rearrangement joins TRBV5-1 to TRBJ2-7; D possibly corresponds to TRBD1 (5 bases). The CDR3 length is 12 residues. From germline, CDR1 is SGHRS and CDR2 YFSETQ. Trimming removed 2 bases from V and 6 bases from J, with 9 bases in between. The CDR3 DNA reads as TGCGCCAGCAGCTTAGGGGTAGGCGAGCAGTACTTC. It yields the protein CASSLGVGEQYF.

This clonotype was seen ten or more times. The chain employs TRBV12-3 or TRBV12-4 and TRBJ2-3, with 7 bases identical to TRBD2. This CDR3 comprises 15 residues. Trimming cost V 2 bases and J 0 bases; bases outside gene matches: 2. The CDR3 loop reads CASSLMGGSTDTQYF. The CDR3 DNA reads TGTGCCAGCAGTTTAATGGGAGGGAGCACAGATACGCAGTATTTT.

This clonotype was found a few times. The rearrangement joins TRBV2 to TRBJ2-2; D unresolved. V was clipped by 4 bases and J by 1 base, with 10 bases between them. Germline CDR1 and CDR2: SNHLY and FYNNEI. This CDR3 is built from 15 residues. The DNA of the CDR3 is TGTGCCAGCAGTGCTCTAGACCTGAACACCGGGGAGCTGTTTTTT. Translation gives CASSALDLNTGELFF. The whole variable domain, remainder taken from reference TRBV2 and TRBJ2-2, is EPEVTQTPSHQVTQMGQEVILRCVPISNHLYFYWYRQILGQKVEFLVSFYNNEISEKSEIFDDQFSVERPDGSNFTLKIRSTKLEDSAMYFCASSALDLNTGELFFGEGSRLTVL.

This chain joins TRBV28 and TRBJ2-5, with 7 bases fitting TRBD1. The CDR3 is 14 amino acids. Trimming cost V 10 bases and J 1 base; bases outside gene matches: 9. CDR1 and CDR2 (germline): MDHEN, SYDVKM. The CDR3 is CATKQQGLQETQYF. The DNA for the CDR3 is TGTGCCACGAAACAACAGGGGCTCCAAGAGACCCAGTACTTC.

The CDR3 region is CASSSHTRNLNYGYTF. The CDR3, as DNA: TGTGCCAGCAGTTCCCATACACGAAACCTTAACTATGGCTACACCTTC. This chain links TRBV12-3 or TRBV12-4 with TRBJ1-2; D is ambiguous. CDR3 length: 16 amino acids. The V gene lost 4 bases and the J gene lost 1 base, with 16 bases spanning the gap.

This clonotype has more than one count but fewer than ten. This chain connects TRBV28 to TRBJ1-1; D not resolved. Per the germline V gene, CDR1 is MDHEN and CDR2 is SYDVKM. V lost 4 bases, J lost 0 bases, and 9 bases lay in between. This CDR3 has 14 residues. In DNA, the CDR3 is TGTGCCAGCAGTTCGGGCAGCATGAACACTGAAGCTTTCTTT. Protein sequence: CASSSGSMNTEAFF.

The CDR3 coding sequence is TGCAGTGCAGACTTGGACAGGGGCCACACAGATACGCAGTATTTT. Its translation is CSADLDRGHTDTQYF. J is TRBJ2-3 and V is TRBV20-1; the match to TRBD1 covers 9 bases. The germline gives CDR1 DFQATT, CDR2 SNEGSKA (reference sequence). The V and J ends lost 6 bases and 2 bases, in that order; junction bases with no gene match: 9. The CDR3 extends over 15 amino acids.

This chain joins TRBV9 and TRBJ2-5; 11 bases are a match to TRBD1. V dropped 4 bases and J dropped 4; count of bases not matched to a gene: 6. CDR1 is SGDLS and CDR2 is YYNGEE in the germline V gene. The CDR3 covers 15 residues. In DNA, the CDR3 is TGTGCCAGCAGCATCGGACAGGGGGCGAGAGAGACCCAGTACTTC. Translating it yields CASSIGQGARETQYF.

V is TRBV7-2 and J is TRBJ2-1, with D possibly TRBD1 on 6 matching bases. The CDR3 runs 13 residues. The germline CDR1 and CDR2 sequences are SGHTA and FQGNSA. The germline V and J ends were trimmed by 5 bases and 9 bases, with 14 bases remaining between them. This CDR3 reads CASSPFDRSEQFF. The CDR3 DNA sequence: TGTGCCAGCAGCCCCTTTGACAGGAGTGAGCAGTTCTTC.

This clonotype was detected a few times. This chain links TRBV20-1 with TRBJ2-7, with D perhaps matching TRBD1 (6 bases). V shed 0 bases and J shed 5 bases, with 14 bases lying between them. From germline, CDR1 is DFQATT and CDR2 SNEGSKA (reference sequence). This CDR3 comprises 14 residues. The CDR3 spells CSARDDRTLDEQYF. DNA of the CDR3: TGCAGTGCTAGAGATGACAGGACCCTGGACGAGCAGTACTTC.

This clonotype was counted many times. The chain joins TRBV7-2 to TRBJ1-6; possible D gene TRBD1, 5 bases. This CDR3 contains 12 residues. Trimming left V 5 bases short and J 14 bases short, with 13 bases between. CDR1 and CDR2 from the germline V gene are SGHTA and FQGNSA. In DNA form, the CDR3 reads TGTGCCAGCAGCCACGCGGGGGGAACCCTCCACTTT. It specifies CASSHAGGTLHF.

This chain uses TRBV27 with TRBJ2-5; 8 bases align to TRBD2. V lost 3 bases to trimming and J lost 4 bases; unmatched junction nucleotides: 10. Germline lookup yields CDR1 MNHEY and CDR2 SMNVEV (reference sequence). The CDR3 is made up of 16 amino acids. CDR3 in DNA: TGTGCCAGCAGTTTCGGGAGCGGGACTAGAAGAGAGACCCAGTACTTC. Its translation: CASSFGSGTRRETQYF.

There are many counts of this clonotype. V usage is TRBV6-2 or TRBV6-3 and J usage is TRBJ1-5; TRBD1 might be the D (6 bases). The CDR3 covers 13 residues. Trimming stripped 9 bases from V and 2 bases from J, with 11 bases between. CDR1 MNHEY and CDR2 SVGEGT come from the germline V gene. The DNA for the CDR3 is TGTGCCAGTACGGACAGTGGCAATCAGCCCCAGCATTTT. Translating gives CASTDSGNQPQHF.

The sample holds many counts of this clonotype. V is TRBV20-1 and J is TRBJ2-7; 11 bases map to TRBD2. The V gene's germline CDR1 is DFQATT and CDR2 SNEGSKA (reference sequence). V was pared by 5 bases and J by 7 bases, with 13 bases of the junction left unmatched. The CDR3 has 15 residues. CDR3 region: CSAAQPGLAAQEQYF. CDR3 DNA sequence: TGCAGTGCTGCACAGCCGGGACTAGCGGCCCAAGAGCAGTACTTC.

This sequence joins TRBV6-6 and TRBJ1-1; 9 bases align to TRBD1. V was pared by 5 bases and J by 4 bases, with 5 bases of the junction left unmatched. The germline CDR1 and CDR2 sequences are MNHNY and SVGAGI (reference sequence). The CDR3 sequence is 14 residues long. CDR3 nucleotides: TGTGCCAGCAGTACAGGGGGCGAAGGCACTGAAGCTTTCTTT. It encodes CASSTGGEGTEAFF.

This clonotype showed up many times. V usage is TRBV28 and J usage is TRBJ1-6, with a tentative D call TRBD1 (6 bases). Germline V gene data show CDR1 as MDHEN and CDR2 as SYDVKM. Trimming removed 4 bases from V and 5 bases from J, with 9 bases in between. The CDR3 length is 14 residues. Written as DNA, the CDR3 is TGTGCCAGCAGTTGGACAGCCGATAATTCACCCCTCCACTTT. The encoded protein is CASSWTADNSPLHF.

The chain couples TRBV6-2 or TRBV6-3 to TRBJ2-7; 9 nucleotides align to TRBD2. V was clipped by 5 bases and J by 3 bases; unmatched bases: 11. The CDR3 sequence is 16 residues long. Germline CDR1 reads MNHEY; CDR2 reads SVGEGT. CDR3 DNA: TGTGCCAGCAGTCCTTCCGGGACTAGCCCCGTCTACGAGCAGTACTTC. Translated: CASSPSGTSPVYEQYF.

Only a few counts were recorded for this clonotype. CDR3 protein: CASSFGGASSDTQYF. The CDR3 region has the DNA TGTGCCAGCAGCTTTGGTGGGGCCAGTTCAGATACGCAGTATTTT. The chain joins TRBV9 to TRBJ2-3; D may be TRBD1 (5 bases). Trimming took off 4 bases at V and 4 bases at J, with 16 bases between the two ends. Germline V gene lookup returns CDR1 SGDLS and CDR2 YYNGEE. This CDR3 has 15 amino acids.